The 10 T cell receptor beta chains below all came from one sample that was sequenced in a study of regulatory T cells in long-lasting Graves disease. Both iRepertoire HTBI primers and Arm-PCR of CDR3 regions were used to build the TCR beta libraries. TCRdb independently ran MiXCR on the multiplex PCR reads; one entry per CDR3 protein. In the table there are 320,000 or so distinct CDR3 sequences, 15% to 20% of which are singletons. As for time point: newly diagnosed GD, antithyroid drugs for less than 3 months. PBMC RNA served as the TCR library source. Source: peripheral blood mononuclear cells (PBMCs), taken at new diagnosis, from a patient treated with antithyroid drugs. Every receptor here comes from a female donor with Graves disease.

This clonotype has ten or more counts. The chain uses TRBV19 and TRBJ2-2; TRBD1 might be the D (6 bases). In germline, CDR1 is LNHDA, CDR2 SQIVND (reference sequence). The CDR3 covers 14 residues. V lost 6 bases and J lost 7, with 15 bases in between. This chain's CDR3 is CASSQNGGIGELFF. DNA for the CDR3: TGTGCCAGTAGCCAAAATGGGGGCATCGGGGAGCTGTTTTTT.

The chain carries TRBV11-2 and TRBJ2-7; no reliable D call. The germline V and J ends were trimmed by 1 base and 7 bases, with 8 bases remaining between them. Germline lookup yields CDR1 SGHAT and CDR2 FQNNGV. The CDR3 spans 12 residues. The CDR3 loop reads CASSLVVLEQYF. CDR3 bases: TGTGCCAGCAGCTTAGTAGTATTGGAGCAGTACTTC.

The V gene is TRBV4-1, the J gene TRBJ2-7; 11 bases are shared with TRBD1. This CDR3 is built from 17 residues. J lost 3 bases, V lost 4 bases, and 11 bases had no gene match. Looked up from germline, CDR1 is MGHRA and CDR2 is YSYEKL. The CDR3 DNA reads TGCGCCAGCAGCCGGGTTTTTCGGACAGGGGGCTTCTACGAGCAGTACTTC. This encodes CASSRVFRTGGFYEQYF.

V usage is TRBV15 and J usage is TRBJ2-7; 8 bases map to TRBD2. Trimming cost V 1 base and J 0 bases; bases outside gene matches: 2. The germline CDR1 and CDR2 sequences are LNHNV and YYDKDF (reference sequence). The CDR3 extends over 15 amino acids. CDR3 protein: CATSRGGTSSYEQYF. The CDR3 nucleotides read TGTGCCACCAGCAGAGGCGGGACTAGCTCCTACGAGCAGTACTTC.

In its sample, this clonotype was seen many times. This chain joins TRBV27 and TRBJ1-2, with D unclear. The CDR3 covers 15 residues. V lost 6 bases to trimming and J lost 2 bases, with 16 bases between them. Germline assignment: CDR1 MNHEY and CDR2 SMNVEV (reference sequence). CDR3 loop: CASSEQLSKNYGYTF. CDR3 nucleotides: TGTGCCAGCAGCGAACAGCTATCGAAAAACTATGGCTACACCTTC.

This clonotype was found many times. The rearrangement joins TRBV12-3 or TRBV12-4 to TRBJ1-3; D unclear. V lost 7 bases and J lost 6, with 10 bases in between. The CDR3 has 12 residues. The CDR3 DNA reads TGTGCCAGCATTTCCTTCCTAAACACCATATATTTT. This encodes CASISFLNTIYF.

Ten or more counts support this clonotype. The chain has TRBV12-3 or TRBV12-4 and TRBJ2-5, with 7 bases identical to TRBD1. The CDR3 totals 13 residues. The junction had 4 bases not matched to a gene; V was cut back by 7 bases and J by 2 bases. CDR3 protein: CASTPGQQETQYF. In nucleotides, the CDR3 is TGTGCCAGCACTCCGGGACAGCAAGAGACCCAGTACTTC.

As concerns this clonotype: A much more abundant neighbour one base away suggests this may be a read error. V usage is TRBV18 and J usage is TRBJ2-1; D tentatively fits TRBD1 or TRBD2 (5 bases each). The CDR3 is made up of 14 amino acids. CDR1 is KGHSH and CDR2 is LQKENI in the germline V gene. The DNA for the CDR3 is TGTGCCAGGTCACCCCGGGGCCGAAACAATGAGCAGTTCTTC. Protein: CARSPRGRNNEQFF.

This clonotype was observed many times. The chain couples TRBV9 to TRBJ2-2; tentatively, D is TRBD1 (6 bases). Germline assignment: CDR1 SGDLS and CDR2 YYNGEE. The CDR3 runs to 16 residues. The V gene lost 4 bases and the J gene lost 4 bases, with 17 bases spanning the gap. Here the CDR3 reads CASSLGDKTGTGELFF. In nucleotides, the CDR3 is TGTGCCAGCAGCCTAGGGGACAAAACTGGCACCGGGGAGCTGTTTTTT.

The genes are TRBV30 and TRBJ2-1; 12 bases are shared with TRBD2. V shed 2 bases and J 7 bases; nucleotides not matched to a gene: 6. Germline lookup yields CDR1 GTSNPN and CDR2 SVGIG (reference sequence). This CDR3 contains 15 residues. CDR3 nucleotide sequence: TGTGCCTGGAGTCCCGGGACTAGCGGGCTGAATGAGCAGTTCTTC. Protein product: CAWSPGTSGLNEQFF.